This section outlines one T cell receptor (beta chain) sequence together with its context. As yet, its antigen is unknown. This CDR3 comprises 15 residues. J was trimmed by 3 bases and V by 7 bases; bases with no gene match: 10. Germline-derived CDR1 and CDR2 are SGHVS and FQNEAQ. This sample was included in a study of cytomegalovirus exposure and HLA in healthy donors. For the study at large: Membership in the Caucasian-associated ancestry cluster was found for around four fifths of a few hundred genotyped donors. Study-wide findings and caveats: Later on, a genetic analysis was performed. It linked a missense variant in DCLRE1C with V- and J-gene trimming of TCR beta. Indistinguishability led to the exclusion of some V segments, TRBV6-2 and TRBV6-3 included.

With 60 Vbeta and 13 Jbeta primers, the PCR was carried out. Here immunoSEQ multiplex PCR was the method, and the copy in TCRdb shows in-frame clones only, minus some. The sample lists about 99,000 clones; around 80% were seen once. The sequencing sample was made of PBMCs. The genes are TRBV7-8 and TRBJ2-7; 9 nucleotides align to TRBD2. The sequence derives from a woman between 18 and 29 years old in good health and CMV-seropositive. CDR3 DNA: TGTGCCAGCATCGACGTGGCGGGAGGGTACTACGAGCAGTACTTC. This encodes CASIDVAGGYYEQYF. Complete variable domain (other parts from reference TRBV7-8 and TRBJ2-7): GAGVSQSPRYKVAKRGQDVALRCDPISGHVSLFWYQQALGQGPEFLTYFQNEAQLDKSGLPSDRFFAERPEGSVSTLKIQRTQQEDSAVYLCASIDVAGGYYEQYFGPGTRLTVT.